The sample holds a few counts of the clone carrying this T cell receptor (beta chain). Its specificity is not known. CDR1 is SGHTA and CDR2 is FQGNSA in the germline V gene. This CDR3 is built from 15 residues. V dropped 1 base and J dropped 3 bases, with 13 bases sitting between them. Purity of each sorted population was above 95%. This specimen comes from a study of beta chain features in type 1 diabetes. Study overall: Patients and healthy donors were similar in age, gender and cell yields.

Study-wide results and caveats: Any HLA-type effect on TCRB rearrangement remained unresolved here. Moderate but significant shortening of TCRB CDR3s was recorded in all four CD4+ subsets from Type 1 diabetes patients.

The entirety of the isolated RNA underwent reverse transcription, so expressed TCRB transcripts were sequenced. Using immunoSEQ multiplex PCR, the repertoire was profiled, and TCRdb retains in-frame clones only, with some absent. The sample carries around 150,000 clones, 10% recorded once. The chain has TRBV7-2 and TRBJ2-7; D is ambiguous. The material sequenced was central memory CD4+ T cells from blood. This clonotype was sampled from a man in his thirties or forties with type 1 diabetes. CDR3 loop: CASSLGQRIGYEQYF. CDR3 sequence (DNA): TGTGCCAGCAGCTTAGGGCAGAGGATTGGCTACGAGCAGTACTTC.